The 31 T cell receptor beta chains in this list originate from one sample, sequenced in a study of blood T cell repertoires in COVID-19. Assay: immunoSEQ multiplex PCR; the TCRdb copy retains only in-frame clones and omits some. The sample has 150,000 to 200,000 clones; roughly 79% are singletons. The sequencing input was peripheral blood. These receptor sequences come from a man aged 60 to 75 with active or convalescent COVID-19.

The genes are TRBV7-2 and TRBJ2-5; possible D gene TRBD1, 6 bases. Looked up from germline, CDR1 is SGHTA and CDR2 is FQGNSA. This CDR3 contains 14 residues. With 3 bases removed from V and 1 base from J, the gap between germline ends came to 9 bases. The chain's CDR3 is CASSFTGIQETQYF. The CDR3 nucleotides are TGTGCCAGCAGCTTTACAGGGATCCAAGAGACCCAGTACTTC.

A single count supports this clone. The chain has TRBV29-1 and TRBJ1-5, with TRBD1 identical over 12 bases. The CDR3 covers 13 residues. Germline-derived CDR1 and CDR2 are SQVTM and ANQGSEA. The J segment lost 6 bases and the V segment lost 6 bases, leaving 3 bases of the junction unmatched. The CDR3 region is CSVGTGGGQPQHF. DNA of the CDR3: TGCAGCGTCGGGACAGGGGGCGGTCAGCCCCAGCATTTT.

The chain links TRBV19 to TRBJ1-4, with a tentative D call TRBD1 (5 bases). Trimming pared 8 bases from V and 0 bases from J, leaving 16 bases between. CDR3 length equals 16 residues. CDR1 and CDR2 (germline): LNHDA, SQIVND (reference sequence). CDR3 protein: CASHYDSPATNEKLFF. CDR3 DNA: TGTGCCAGTCACTACGACAGCCCGGCAACTAATGAAAAACTGTTTTTT.

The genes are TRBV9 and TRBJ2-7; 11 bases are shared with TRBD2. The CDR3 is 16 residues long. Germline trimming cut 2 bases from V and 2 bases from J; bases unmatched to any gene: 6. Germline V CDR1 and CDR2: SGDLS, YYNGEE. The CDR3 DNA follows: TGTGCCAGCAGCGTCGGGACTAGCGGAGGCCCCTACGAGCAGTACTTC. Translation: CASSVGTSGGPYEQYF. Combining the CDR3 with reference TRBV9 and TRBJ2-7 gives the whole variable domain DSGVTQTPKHLITATGQRVTLRCSPRSGDLSVYWYQQSLDQGLQFLIQYYNGEERAKGNILERFSAQQFPDLHSELNLSSLELGDSALYFCASSVGTSGGPYEQYFGPGTRLTVT.

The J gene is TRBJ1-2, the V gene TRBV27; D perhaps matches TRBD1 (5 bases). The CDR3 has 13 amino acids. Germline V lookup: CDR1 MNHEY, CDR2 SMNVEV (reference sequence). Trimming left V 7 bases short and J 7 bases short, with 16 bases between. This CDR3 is CASNSRGTGGYTF. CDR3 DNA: TGTGCCAGCAACTCACGGGGGACGGGTGGCTACACCTTC.

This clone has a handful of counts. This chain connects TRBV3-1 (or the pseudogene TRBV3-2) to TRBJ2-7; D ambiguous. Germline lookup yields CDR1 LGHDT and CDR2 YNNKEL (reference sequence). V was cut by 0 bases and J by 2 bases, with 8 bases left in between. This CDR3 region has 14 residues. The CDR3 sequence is CASSQEGSTYEQYF. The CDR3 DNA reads TGTGCCAGCAGCCAAGAGGGCAGTACCTACGAGCAGTACTTC.

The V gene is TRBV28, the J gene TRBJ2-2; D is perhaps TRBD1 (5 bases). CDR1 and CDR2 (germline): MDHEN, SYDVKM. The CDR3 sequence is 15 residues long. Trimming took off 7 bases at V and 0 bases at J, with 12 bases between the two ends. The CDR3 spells CASIGQGPNTGELFF. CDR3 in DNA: TGTGCCAGCATCGGGCAGGGCCCGAACACCGGGGAGCTGTTTTTT.

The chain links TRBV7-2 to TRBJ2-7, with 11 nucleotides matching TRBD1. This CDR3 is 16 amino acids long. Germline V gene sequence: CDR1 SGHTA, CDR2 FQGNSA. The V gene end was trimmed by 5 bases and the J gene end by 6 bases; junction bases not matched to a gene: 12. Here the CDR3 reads CASSPQPGTGGGEQYF. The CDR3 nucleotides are TGTGCCAGCAGCCCCCAACCCGGGACAGGGGGTGGCGAGCAGTACTTC.

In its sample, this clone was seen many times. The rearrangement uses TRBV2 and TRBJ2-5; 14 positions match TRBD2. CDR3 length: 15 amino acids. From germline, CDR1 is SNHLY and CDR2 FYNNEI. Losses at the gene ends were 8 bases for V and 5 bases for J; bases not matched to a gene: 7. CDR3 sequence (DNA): TGTGCCAGCCGTGGGACTAGCGGGAGTGGGGAGACCCAGTACTTC. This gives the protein CASRGTSGSGETQYF.

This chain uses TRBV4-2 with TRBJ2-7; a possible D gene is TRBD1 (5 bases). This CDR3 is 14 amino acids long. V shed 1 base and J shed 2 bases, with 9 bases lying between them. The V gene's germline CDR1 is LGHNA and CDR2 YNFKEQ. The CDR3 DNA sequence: TGTGCCAGCAGCCAAGTCAAGGGGCCCTACGAGCAGTACTTC. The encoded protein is CASSQVKGPYEQYF.

Here the CDR3 reads CASSPPGYGYTF. The CDR3 DNA reads TGTGCCAGCAGCCCACCGGGGTACGGCTACACCTTC. The rearrangement links TRBV28 to TRBJ1-2; no clear D. The germline V and J ends were trimmed by 6 bases and 8 bases, with 13 bases remaining between them. The germline CDR1 and CDR2 sequences are MDHEN and SYDVKM. There are 12 residues in the CDR3.

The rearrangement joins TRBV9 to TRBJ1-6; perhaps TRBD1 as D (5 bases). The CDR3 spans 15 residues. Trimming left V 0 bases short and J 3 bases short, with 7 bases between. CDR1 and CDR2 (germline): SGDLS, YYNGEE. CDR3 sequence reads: CASSVAGGYNSPLHF. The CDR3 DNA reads TGTGCCAGCAGCGTAGCGGGGGGCTATAATTCACCCCTCCACTTT.

The CDR3 DNA sequence: TGTGCCACCAGTAAGCCTACCGGGGAGCTGTTTTTT. Translation: CATSKPTGELFF. The chain combines TRBV24-1 with TRBJ2-2; no reliable D call. The V and J ends lost 6 bases and 5 bases respectively, with 6 bases between them. This CDR3 region has 12 residues. Germline V gene data show CDR1 as KGHDR and CDR2 as SFDVKD.

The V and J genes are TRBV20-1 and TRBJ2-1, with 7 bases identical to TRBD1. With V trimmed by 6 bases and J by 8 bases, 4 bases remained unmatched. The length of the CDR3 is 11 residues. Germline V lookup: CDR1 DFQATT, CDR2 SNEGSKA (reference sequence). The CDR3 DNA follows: TGCAGTGCCGCAAGGGGGCATGAGCAGTTCTTC. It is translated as CSAARGHEQFF.

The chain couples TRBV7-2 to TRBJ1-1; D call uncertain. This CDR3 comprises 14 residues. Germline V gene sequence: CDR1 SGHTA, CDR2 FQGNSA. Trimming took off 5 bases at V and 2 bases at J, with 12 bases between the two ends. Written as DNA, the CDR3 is TGTGCCAGCAGCATGACACAAGTAAACACTGAAGCTTTCTTT. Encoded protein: CASSMTQVNTEAFF.

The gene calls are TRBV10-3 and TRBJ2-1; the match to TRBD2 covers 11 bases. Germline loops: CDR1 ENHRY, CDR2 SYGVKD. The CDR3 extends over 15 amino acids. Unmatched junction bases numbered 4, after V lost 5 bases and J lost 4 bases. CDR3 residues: CAISLAGGSYNEQFF. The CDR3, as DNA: TGTGCCATCAGTTTAGCGGGAGGGAGTTACAATGAGCAGTTCTTC.

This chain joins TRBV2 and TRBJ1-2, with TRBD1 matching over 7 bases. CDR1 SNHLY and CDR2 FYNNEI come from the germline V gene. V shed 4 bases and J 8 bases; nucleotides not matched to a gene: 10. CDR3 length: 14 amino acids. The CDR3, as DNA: TGTGCCAGCAGTGTAACGGTCCAGGGGGACGGCTACACCTTC. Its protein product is CASSVTVQGDGYTF.

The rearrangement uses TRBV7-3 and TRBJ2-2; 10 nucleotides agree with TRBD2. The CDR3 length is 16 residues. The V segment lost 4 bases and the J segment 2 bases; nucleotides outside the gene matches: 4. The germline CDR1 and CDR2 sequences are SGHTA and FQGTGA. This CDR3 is CASSSWTSGNTGELFF. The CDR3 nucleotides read TGTGCCAGCAGCTCTTGGACTAGCGGAAACACCGGGGAGCTGTTTTTT.

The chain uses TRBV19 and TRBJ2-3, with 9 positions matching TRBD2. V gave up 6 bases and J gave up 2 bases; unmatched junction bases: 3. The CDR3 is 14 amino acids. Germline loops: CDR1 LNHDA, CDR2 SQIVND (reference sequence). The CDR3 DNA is TGTGCCAGTAGGCAGCGGGAGGTCACAGATACGCAGTATTTT. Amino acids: CASRQREVTDTQYF.

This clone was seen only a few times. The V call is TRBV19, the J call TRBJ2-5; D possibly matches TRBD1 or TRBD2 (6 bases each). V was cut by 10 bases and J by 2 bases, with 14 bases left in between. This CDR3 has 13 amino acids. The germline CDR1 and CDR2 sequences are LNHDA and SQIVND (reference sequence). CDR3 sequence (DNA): TGTGCCACTAGCGACAGGTCGCAAGAGACCCAGTACTTC. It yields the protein CATSDRSQETQYF.

Here the CDR3 reads CASSPGHSGNTIYF. In DNA form, the CDR3 reads TGTGCCAGCAGCCCAGGACATTCCGGAAACACCATATATTTT. The rearrangement joins TRBV27 to TRBJ1-3; a possible D gene is TRBD1 (5 bases). CDR1 and CDR2 from the germline V gene are MNHEY and SMNVEV (reference sequence). CDR3 length: 14 amino acids. The V end was cut by 6 bases, the J end by 4 bases, with 13 bases between.

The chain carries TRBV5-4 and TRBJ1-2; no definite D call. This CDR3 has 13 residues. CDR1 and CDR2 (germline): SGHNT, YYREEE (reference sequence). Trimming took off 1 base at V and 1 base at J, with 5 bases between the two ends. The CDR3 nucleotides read TGTGCCAGCAGCTTGAACAGTAACTATGGCTACACCTTC. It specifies CASSLNSNYGYTF. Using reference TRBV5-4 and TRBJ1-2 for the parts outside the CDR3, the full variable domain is ETGVTQSPTHLIKTRGQQVTLRCSSQSGHNTVSWYQQALGQGPQFIFQYYREEENGRGNFPPRFSGLQFPNYSSELNVNALELDDSALYLCASSLNSNYGYTFGSGTRLTVV.

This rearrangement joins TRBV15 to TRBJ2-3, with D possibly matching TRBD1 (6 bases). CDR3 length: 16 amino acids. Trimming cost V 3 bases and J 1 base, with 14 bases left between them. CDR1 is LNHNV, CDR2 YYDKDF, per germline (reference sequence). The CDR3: CATSSPLSGGTDTQYF. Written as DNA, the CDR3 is TGTGCCACCAGCAGTCCACTGTCAGGGGGCACAGATACGCAGTATTTT.

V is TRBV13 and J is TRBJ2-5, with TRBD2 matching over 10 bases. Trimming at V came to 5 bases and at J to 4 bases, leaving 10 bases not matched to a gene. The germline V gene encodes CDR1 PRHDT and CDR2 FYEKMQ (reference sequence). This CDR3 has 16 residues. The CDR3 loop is CASSMGLAGGGETQYF. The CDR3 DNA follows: TGTGCCAGCAGCATGGGGTTAGCGGGAGGTGGAGAGACCCAGTACTTC. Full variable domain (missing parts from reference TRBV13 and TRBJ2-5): AAGVIQSPRHLIKEKRETATLKCYPIPRHDTVYWYQQGPGQDPQFLISFYEKMQSDKGSIPDRFSAQQFSDYHSELNMSSLELGDSALYFCASSMGLAGGGETQYFGPGTRLLVL.

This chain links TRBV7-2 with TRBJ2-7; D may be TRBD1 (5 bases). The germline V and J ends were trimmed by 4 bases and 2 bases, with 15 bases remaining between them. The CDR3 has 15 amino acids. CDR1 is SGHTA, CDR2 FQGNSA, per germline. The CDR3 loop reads CASSYSTELPYEQYF. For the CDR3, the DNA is TGTGCCAGCAGCTACTCGACAGAATTACCCTACGAGCAGTACTTC.

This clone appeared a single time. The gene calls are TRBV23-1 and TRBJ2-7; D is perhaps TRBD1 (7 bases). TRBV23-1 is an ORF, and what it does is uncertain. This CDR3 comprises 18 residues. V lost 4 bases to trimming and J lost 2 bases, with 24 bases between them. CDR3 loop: CASSLPVQAGGLAYEQYF. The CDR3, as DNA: TGCGCCAGCAGTCTTCCGGTGCAGGCAGGGGGGTTGGCCTACGAGCAGTACTTC.

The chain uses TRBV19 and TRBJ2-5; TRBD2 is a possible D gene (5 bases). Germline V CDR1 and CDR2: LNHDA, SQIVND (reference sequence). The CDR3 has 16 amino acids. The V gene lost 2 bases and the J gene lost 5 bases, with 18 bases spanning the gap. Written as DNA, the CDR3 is TGTGCCAGTAGTATAACCGAGACTACCCTCCTTGAGACCCAGTACTTC. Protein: CASSITETTLLETQYF.

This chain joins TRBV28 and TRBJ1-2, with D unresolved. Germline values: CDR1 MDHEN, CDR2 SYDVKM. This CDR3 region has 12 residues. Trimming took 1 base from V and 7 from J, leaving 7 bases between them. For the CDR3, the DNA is TGTGCCAGCAGTTTATTGGAGGGTGGCTACACCTTC. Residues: CASSLLEGGYTF.

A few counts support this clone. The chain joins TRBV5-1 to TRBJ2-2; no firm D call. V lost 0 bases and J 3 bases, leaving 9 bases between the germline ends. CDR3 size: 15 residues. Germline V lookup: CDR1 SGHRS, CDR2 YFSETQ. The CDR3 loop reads CASSLDLSYTGELFF. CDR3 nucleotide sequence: TGCGCCAGCAGCTTGGACCTAAGTTACACCGGGGAGCTGTTTTTT.

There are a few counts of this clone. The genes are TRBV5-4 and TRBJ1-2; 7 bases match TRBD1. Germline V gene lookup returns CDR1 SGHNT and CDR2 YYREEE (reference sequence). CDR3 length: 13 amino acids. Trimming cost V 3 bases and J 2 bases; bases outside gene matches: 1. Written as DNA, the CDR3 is TGTGCCAGCAGCTCGGGACAGAACTATGGCTACACCTTC. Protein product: CASSSGQNYGYTF.

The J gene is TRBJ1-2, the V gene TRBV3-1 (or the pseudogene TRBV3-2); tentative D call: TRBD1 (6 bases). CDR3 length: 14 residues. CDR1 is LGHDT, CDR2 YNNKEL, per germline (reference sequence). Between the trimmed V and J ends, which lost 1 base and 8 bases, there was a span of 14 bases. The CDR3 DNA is TGTGCCAGCAGCCAAGTCGTGACAGGAGTCGGCTACACCTTC. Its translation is CASSQVVTGVGYTF.